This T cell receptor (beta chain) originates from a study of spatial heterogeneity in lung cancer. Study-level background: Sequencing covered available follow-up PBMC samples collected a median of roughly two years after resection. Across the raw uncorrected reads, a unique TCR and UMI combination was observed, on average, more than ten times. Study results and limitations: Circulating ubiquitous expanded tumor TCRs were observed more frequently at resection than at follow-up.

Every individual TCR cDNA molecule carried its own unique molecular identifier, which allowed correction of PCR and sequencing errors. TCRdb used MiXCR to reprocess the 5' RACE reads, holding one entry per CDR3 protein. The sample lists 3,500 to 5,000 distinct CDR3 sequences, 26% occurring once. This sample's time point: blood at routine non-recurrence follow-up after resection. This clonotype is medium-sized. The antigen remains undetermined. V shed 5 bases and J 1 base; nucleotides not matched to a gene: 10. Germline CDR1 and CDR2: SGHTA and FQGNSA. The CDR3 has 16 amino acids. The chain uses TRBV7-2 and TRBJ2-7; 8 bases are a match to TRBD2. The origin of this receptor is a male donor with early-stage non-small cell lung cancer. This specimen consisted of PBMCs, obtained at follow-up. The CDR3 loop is CASSRSVAGLSYEQYF. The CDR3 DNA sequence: TGTGCCAGCAGCAGATCCGTAGCGGGGTTATCCTACGAGCAGTACTTC.